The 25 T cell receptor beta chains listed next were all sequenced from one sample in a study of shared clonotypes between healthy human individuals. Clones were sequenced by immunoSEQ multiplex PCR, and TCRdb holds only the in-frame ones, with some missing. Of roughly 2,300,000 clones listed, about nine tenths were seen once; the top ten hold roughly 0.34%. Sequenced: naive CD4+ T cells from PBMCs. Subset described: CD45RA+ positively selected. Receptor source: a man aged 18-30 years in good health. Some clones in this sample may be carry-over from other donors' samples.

As DNA, the CDR3 is TGTGCCAGCAGCCCGACGGGACAGGCGGAAAAACTGTTTTTT. Translation gives CASSPTGQAEKLFF. V and J are TRBV5-4 and TRBJ1-4; 8 nucleotides agree with TRBD1. The CDR3 sequence is 14 residues long. V gave up 4 bases and J gave up 8 bases; unmatched junction bases: 7. From germline, CDR1 is SGHNT and CDR2 YYREEE (reference sequence). The variable domain in full, with the rest retrieved from reference TRBV5-4 and TRBJ1-4, is ETGVTQSPTHLIKTRGQQVTLRCSSQSGHNTVSWYQQALGQGPQFIFQYYREEENGRGNFPPRFSGLQFPNYSSELNVNALELDDSALYLCASSPTGQAEKLFFGSGTQLSVL.

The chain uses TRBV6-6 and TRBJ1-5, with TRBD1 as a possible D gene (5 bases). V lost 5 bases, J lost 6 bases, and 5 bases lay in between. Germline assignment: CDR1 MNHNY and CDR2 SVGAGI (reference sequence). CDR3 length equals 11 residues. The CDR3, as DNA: TGTGCCAGCAGTGGGACTCAGCCCCAGCATTTT. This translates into CASSGTQPQHF.

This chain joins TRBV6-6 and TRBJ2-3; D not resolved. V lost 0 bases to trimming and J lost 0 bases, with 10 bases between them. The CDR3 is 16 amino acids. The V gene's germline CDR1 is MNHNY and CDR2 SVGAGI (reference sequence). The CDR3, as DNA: TGTGCCAGCAGTTACTCTGCCCACCTTAGCACAGATACGCAGTATTTT. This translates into CASSYSAHLSTDTQYF.

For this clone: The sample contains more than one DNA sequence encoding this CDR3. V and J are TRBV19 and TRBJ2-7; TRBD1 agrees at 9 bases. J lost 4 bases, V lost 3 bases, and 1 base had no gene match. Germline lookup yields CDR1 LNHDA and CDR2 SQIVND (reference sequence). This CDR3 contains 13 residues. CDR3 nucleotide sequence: TGTGCCAGTAGTATCGGGACAGGGTACGAGCAGTACTTC. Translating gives CASSIGTGYEQYF.

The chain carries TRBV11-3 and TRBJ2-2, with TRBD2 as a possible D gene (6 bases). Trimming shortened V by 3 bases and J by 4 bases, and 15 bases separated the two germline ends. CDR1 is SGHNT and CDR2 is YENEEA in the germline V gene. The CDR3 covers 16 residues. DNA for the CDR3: TGTGCCAGCAGCTTGCGGGGCAGCCGAGGCACCGGGGAGCTGTTTTTT. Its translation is CASSLRGSRGTGELFF.

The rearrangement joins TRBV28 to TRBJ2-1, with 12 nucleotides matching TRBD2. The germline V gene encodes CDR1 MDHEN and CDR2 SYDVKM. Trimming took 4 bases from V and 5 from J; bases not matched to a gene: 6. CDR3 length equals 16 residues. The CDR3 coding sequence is TGTGCCAGCAGTTCCCGGCGACTAGCGGGAGACAATGAGCAGTTCTTC. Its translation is CASSSRRLAGDNEQFF.

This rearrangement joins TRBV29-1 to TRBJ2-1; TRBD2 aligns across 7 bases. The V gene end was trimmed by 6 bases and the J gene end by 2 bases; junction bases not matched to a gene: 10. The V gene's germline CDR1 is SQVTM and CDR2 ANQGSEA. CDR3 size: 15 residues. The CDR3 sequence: CSVASGQIAYNEQFF. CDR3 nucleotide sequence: TGCAGCGTCGCTAGCGGCCAAATCGCCTACAATGAGCAGTTCTTC.

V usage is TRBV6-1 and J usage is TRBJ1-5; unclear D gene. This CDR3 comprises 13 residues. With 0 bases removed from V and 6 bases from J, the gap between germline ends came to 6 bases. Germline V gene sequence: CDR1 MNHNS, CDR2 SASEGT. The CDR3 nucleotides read TGTGCCAGCAGTGAAGCAGGGTTTCAGCCCCAGCATTTT. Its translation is CASSEAGFQPQHF.

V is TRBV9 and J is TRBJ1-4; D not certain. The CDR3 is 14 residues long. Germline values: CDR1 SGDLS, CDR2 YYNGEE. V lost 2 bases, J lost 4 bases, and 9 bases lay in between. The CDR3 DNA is TGTGCCAGCAGCGTGCGGCCCTATAATGAAAAACTGTTTTTT. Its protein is CASSVRPYNEKLFF.

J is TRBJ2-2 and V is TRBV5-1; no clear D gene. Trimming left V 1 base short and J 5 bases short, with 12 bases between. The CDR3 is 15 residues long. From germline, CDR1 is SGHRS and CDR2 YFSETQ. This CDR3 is CASSLSPTVTGELFF. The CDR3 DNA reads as TGCGCCAGCAGCTTGTCACCGACGGTGACCGGGGAGCTGTTTTTT.

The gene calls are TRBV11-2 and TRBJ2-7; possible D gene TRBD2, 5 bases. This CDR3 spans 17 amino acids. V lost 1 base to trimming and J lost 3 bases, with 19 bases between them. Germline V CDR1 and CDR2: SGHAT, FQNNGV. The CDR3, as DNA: TGTGCCAGCAGCTTAGTCAGGTTGAGGGATTCCCTCTACGAGCAGTACTTC. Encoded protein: CASSLVRLRDSLYEQYF.

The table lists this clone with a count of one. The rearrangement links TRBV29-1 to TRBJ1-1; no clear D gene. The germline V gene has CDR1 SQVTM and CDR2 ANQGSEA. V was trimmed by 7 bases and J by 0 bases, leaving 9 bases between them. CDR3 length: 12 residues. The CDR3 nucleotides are TGCAGCGGAGGGAGTCTGAACACTGAAGCTTTCTTT. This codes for CSGGSLNTEAFF.

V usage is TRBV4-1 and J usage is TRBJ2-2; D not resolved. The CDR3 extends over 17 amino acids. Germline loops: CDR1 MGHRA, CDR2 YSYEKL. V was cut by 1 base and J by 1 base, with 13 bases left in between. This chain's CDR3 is CASSQGSQRKNTGELFF. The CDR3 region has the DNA TGCGCCAGCAGCCAAGGGAGTCAGCGAAAGAACACCGGGGAGCTGTTTTTT.

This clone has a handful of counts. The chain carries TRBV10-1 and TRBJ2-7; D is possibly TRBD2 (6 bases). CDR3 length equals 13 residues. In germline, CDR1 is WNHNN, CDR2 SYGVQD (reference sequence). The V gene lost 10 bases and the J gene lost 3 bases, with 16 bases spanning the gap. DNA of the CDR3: TGCGCCACCGCCCCAGCGGGCCGCTACGAGCAGTACTTC. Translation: CATAPAGRYEQYF.

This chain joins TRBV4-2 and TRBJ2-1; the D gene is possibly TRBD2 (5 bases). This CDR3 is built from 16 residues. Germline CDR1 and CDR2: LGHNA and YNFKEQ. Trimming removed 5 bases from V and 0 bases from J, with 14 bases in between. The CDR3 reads CASSMVSGSSYNEQFF. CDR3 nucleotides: TGTGCCAGCAGCATGGTAAGCGGTAGCTCCTACAATGAGCAGTTCTTC.

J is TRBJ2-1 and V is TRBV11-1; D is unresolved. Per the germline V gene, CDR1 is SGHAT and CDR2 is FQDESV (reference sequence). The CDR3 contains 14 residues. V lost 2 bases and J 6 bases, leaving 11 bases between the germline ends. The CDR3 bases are TGTGCCAGCAGCTTATATCCTAGGAGCAATGAGCAGTTCTTC. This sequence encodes CASSLYPRSNEQFF.

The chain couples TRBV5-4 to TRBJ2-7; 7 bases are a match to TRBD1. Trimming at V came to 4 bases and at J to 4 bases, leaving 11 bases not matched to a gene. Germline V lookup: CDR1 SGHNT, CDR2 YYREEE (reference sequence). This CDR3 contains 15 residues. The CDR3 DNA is TGTGCCAGCAGCCTAGGGGGCGTCAGGACATACGAGCAGTACTTC. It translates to CASSLGGVRTYEQYF.

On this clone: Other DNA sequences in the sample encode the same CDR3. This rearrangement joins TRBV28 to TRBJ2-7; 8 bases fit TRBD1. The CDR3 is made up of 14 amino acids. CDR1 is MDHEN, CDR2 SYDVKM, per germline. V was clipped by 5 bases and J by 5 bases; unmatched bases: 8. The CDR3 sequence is CASSPGQGPHEQYF. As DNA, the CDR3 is TGTGCCAGCAGTCCCGGACAGGGTCCCCACGAGCAGTACTTC.

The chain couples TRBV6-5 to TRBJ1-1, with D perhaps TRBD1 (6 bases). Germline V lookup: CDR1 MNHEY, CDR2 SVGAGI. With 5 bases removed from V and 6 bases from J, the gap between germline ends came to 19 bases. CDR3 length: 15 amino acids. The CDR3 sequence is CASSAWTVEAAEAFF. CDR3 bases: TGTGCCAGCAGTGCGTGGACAGTAGAGGCCGCTGAAGCTTTCTTT.

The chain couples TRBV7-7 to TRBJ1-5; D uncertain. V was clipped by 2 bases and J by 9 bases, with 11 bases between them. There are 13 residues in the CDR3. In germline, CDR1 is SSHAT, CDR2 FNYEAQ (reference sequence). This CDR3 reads CASSLTVNGPQHF. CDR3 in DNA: TGTGCCAGCAGCTTAACCGTGAATGGGCCCCAGCATTTT.

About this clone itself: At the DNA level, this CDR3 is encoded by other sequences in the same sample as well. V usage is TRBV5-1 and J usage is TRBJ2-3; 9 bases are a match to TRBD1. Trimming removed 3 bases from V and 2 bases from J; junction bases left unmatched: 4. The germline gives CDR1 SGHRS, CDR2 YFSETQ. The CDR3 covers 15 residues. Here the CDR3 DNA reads TGCGCCAGCAGCTCCCGGGACAGGGACACAGATACGCAGTATTTT. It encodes CASSSRDRDTDTQYF.

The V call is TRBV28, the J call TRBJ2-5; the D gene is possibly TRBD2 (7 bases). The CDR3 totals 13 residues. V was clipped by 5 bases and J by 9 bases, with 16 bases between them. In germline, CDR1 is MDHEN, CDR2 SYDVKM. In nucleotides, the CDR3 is TGTGCCAGCAGTGGGGGCGGGGGACGAGCCCAGTACTTC. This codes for CASSGGGGRAQYF.

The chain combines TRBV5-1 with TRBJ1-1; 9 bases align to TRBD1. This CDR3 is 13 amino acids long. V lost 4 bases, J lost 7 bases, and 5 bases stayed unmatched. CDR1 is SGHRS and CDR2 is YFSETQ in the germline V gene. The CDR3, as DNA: TGCGCCAGCAGCGGGACAGGGTTCGGTGAAGCTTTCTTT. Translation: CASSGTGFGEAFF.

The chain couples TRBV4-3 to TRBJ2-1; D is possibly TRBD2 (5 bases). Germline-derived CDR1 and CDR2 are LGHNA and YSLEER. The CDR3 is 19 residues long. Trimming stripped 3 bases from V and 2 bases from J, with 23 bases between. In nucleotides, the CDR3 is TGCGCCAGCAGCCAGCTCAGCCCCGCGGGCGATCTAACCTACAATGAGCAGTTCTTC. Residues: CASSQLSPAGDLTYNEQFF.

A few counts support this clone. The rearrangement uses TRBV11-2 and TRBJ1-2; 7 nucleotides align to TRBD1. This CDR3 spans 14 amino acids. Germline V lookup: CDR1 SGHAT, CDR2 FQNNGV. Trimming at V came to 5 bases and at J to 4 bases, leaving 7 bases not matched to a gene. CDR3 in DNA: TGTGCCAGCAGCGCCCTGACAGGGAGCTATGGCTACACCTTC. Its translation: CASSALTGSYGYTF.